These T cell receptor beta chains were read from a single sample in a study of cytomegalovirus exposure and HLA in healthy donors. This table comes from immunoSEQ multiplex PCR, and its TCRdb copy is limited to in-frame clones, with some not included. The sample has about 150,000 clones; less than 10% are singletons. Sequencing was carried out using PBMCs. Receptors were obtained from a man aged 45 to 65 in good health and CMV-seronegative. Each CDR3 is given with its conserved first and last residue. The D gene is left open where the match is weak.

j_gene: TRBJ2-5
v_gene: TRBV7-9
d_gene: TRBD2
len: 14
CDR3aa: CASSRGLAEETQYF

j_gene: TRBJ2-5
v_gene: TRBV5-4
d_gene: -
len: 14
CDR3aa: CASNLGGRLETQYF

j_gene: TRBJ1-2
v_gene: TRBV11-2
d_gene: -
len: 14
CDR3aa: CASSLVSGDYGYTF

j_gene: TRBJ1-3
v_gene: TRBV9
d_gene: -
len: 12
CDR3aa: CASSAFGNTIYF

j_gene: TRBJ2-7
v_gene: TRBV28
d_gene: TRBD2
len: 15
CDR3aa: CASTRSGRLSYEQYF

j_gene: TRBJ1-1
v_gene: TRBV30
d_gene: -
len: 13
CDR3aa: CAWREGQNTEAFF

j_gene: TRBJ2-3
v_gene: TRBV4-1
d_gene: TRBD2
len: 17
CDR3aa: CASSPQGLAGNTDTQYF

j_gene: TRBJ2-7
v_gene: TRBV5-1
d_gene: -
len: 15
CDR3aa: CASSLSSPARDEQYF

j_gene: TRBJ1-5
v_gene: TRBV5-6
d_gene: TRBD1
len: 15
CDR3aa: CASSLGDRGNQPQHF

j_gene: TRBJ1-1
v_gene: TRBV29-1
d_gene: TRBD1
len: 12
CDR3aa: CSARDREKEAFF

j_gene: TRBJ1-1
v_gene: TRBV5-5
d_gene: -
len: 17
CDR3aa: CASSLPTGGDLNTEAFF

j_gene: TRBJ2-6
v_gene: TRBV15
d_gene: TRBD1
len: 19
CDR3aa: CATSRDRAGGFSGANVLTF

j_gene: TRBJ2-1
v_gene: TRBV7-2
d_gene: TRBD2
len: 15
CDR3aa: CASSLRLAGVNEQFF

j_gene: TRBJ1-1
v_gene: TRBV10-3
d_gene: TRBD1
len: 17
CDR3aa: CAISSAGTGGAFVGAFF

j_gene: TRBJ1-4
v_gene: TRBV16
d_gene: -
len: 14
CDR3aa: CASSQSGADEKLFF

j_gene: TRBJ1-2
v_gene: TRBV19
d_gene: -
len: 15
CDR3aa: CASSSQLTADYGYTF

j_gene: TRBJ1-2
v_gene: TRBV5-1
d_gene: -
len: 15
CDR3aa: CASSGYGDSSGGYTF

j_gene: TRBJ1-1
v_gene: TRBV4-1
d_gene: TRBD1
len: 14
CDR3aa: CASSRDSTFLEAFF

j_gene: TRBJ2-5
v_gene: TRBV7-6
d_gene: TRBD1
len: 16
CDR3aa: CASTLYQGARQETQYF

j_gene: TRBJ1-5
v_gene: TRBV6-1
d_gene: -
len: 15
CDR3aa: CASSELGGNNQPQHF

j_gene: TRBJ2-3
v_gene: TRBV2
d_gene: -
len: 14
CDR3aa: CASSLDRSTDTQYF

j_gene: TRBJ1-2
v_gene: TRBV7-8
d_gene: -
len: 14
CDR3aa: CASSLDGDNYGYTF

j_gene: TRBJ2-1
v_gene: TRBV2
d_gene: TRBD2
len: 17
CDR3aa: CASSEFGSLASDNEQFF

j_gene: TRBJ1-2
v_gene: TRBV2
d_gene: TRBD1
len: 18
CDR3aa: CASSVTRTGGPLGYGYTF

j_gene: TRBJ1-1
v_gene: TRBV19
d_gene: TRBD1
len: 12
CDR3aa: CASSPNRGFAFF

j_gene: TRBJ1-2
v_gene: TRBV5-1
d_gene: TRBD1
len: 14
CDR3aa: CASSFAGGVEGYTF

j_gene: TRBJ1-1
v_gene: TRBV5-1
d_gene: -
len: 14
CDR3aa: CASSYDTFNTEAFF

j_gene: TRBJ2-5
v_gene: TRBV28
d_gene: TRBD1
len: 16
CDR3aa: CASSSIWDSWRETQYF

j_gene: TRBJ1-4
v_gene: TRBV6-1
d_gene: -
len: 14
CDR3aa: CASSEVAGIEKLFF

j_gene: TRBJ1-4
v_gene: TRBV6-4
d_gene: TRBD1
len: 15
CDR3aa: CASRSIDRVDEKLFF

j_gene: TRBJ2-5
v_gene: TRBV11-3
d_gene: -
len: 13
CDR3aa: CASSPFGDTTQYF

j_gene: TRBJ1-6
v_gene: TRBV6-6
d_gene: -
len: 16
CDR3aa: CASSYSFGGRDSPLHF

j_gene: TRBJ2-7
v_gene: TRBV6-1
d_gene: TRBD1
len: 15
CDR3aa: CAHDPGGSLAYEQYF